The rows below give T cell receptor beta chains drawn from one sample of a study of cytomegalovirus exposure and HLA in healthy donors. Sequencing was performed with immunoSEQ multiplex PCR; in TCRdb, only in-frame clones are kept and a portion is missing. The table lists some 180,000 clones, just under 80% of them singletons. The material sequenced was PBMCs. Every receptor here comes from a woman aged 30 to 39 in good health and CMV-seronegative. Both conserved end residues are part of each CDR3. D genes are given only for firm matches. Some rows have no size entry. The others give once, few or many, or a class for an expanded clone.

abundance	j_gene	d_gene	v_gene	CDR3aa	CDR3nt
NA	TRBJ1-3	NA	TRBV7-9	CASSSGRPEVPIYF	TGTGCCAGCAGCTCCGGTAGGCCCGAGGTTCCCATATATTTT
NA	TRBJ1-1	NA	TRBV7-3	CASSLTGAEAFF	TGTGCCAGCAGCTTAACAGGGGCTGAAGCTTTCTTT
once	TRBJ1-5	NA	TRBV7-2	CASSLSGGVQPQHF	TGTGCCAGCAGCTTATCGGGAGGGGTTCAGCCCCAGCATTTT
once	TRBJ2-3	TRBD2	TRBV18	CASSLLPSGATDTQYF	TGTGCCAGCTCACTTCTACCTAGCGGGGCCACAGATACGCAGTATTTT
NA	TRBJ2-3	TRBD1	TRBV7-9	CASSRWTGEYRDGQYF	TGTGCCAGCAGCCGCTGGACAGGGGAGTACAGGGACGGGCAGTATTTT
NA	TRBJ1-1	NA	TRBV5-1	CASSLVPGMPSEAFF	TGCGCCAGCAGCTTGGTCCCAGGGATGCCATCTGAAGCTTTCTTT
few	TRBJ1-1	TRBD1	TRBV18	CASFLDRGDTEAFF	TGTGCCAGCTTTTTGGACAGGGGGGACACTGAAGCTTTCTTT
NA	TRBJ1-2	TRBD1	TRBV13	CASSPLSAGGNYGYTF	TGTGCCAGCAGCCCCCTCTCAGCAGGGGGCAACTATGGCTACACCTTC
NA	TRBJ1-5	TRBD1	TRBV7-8	CASSFGTVHSNQPQHF	TGTGCCAGCAGCTTCGGGACAGTTCATAGCAATCAGCCCCAGCATTTT
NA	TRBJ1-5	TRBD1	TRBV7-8	CASSWGQGSNQPQHF	TGTGCCAGCAGCTGGGGACAGGGGAGCAATCAGCCCCAGCATTTT
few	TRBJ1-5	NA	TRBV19	CASSIVWGGQPQHF	TGTGCCAGTAGTATTGTTTGGGGGGGTCAGCCCCAGCATTTT
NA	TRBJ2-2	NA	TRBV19	CASSIRGGSGTGELFF	TGTGCCAGTAGTATAAGGGGGGGCTCAGGCACCGGGGAGCTGTTTTTT
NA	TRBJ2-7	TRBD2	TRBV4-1	CASSPNGRGGRYEQYF	TGCGCCAGCAGCCCCAATGGGCGGGGGGGCAGGTACGAGCAGTACTTC
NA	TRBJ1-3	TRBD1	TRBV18	CASSPTPGQGATRSGNTIYF	TGTGCCAGCTCACCGACGCCGGGACAGGGGGCAACTCGTTCCGGAAACACCATATATTTT
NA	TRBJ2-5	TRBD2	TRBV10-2	CASNRKGLAVSETQYF	TGCGCCAGCAATAGAAAAGGACTAGCGGTCTCGGAGACCCAGTACTTC
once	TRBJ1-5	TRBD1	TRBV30	CAWSPTGTGLYNQPQHF	TGTGCCTGGAGTCCGACCGGGACAGGGCTTTACAATCAGCCCCAGCATTTT
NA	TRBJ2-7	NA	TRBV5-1	CASTPGDRGSYEQYF	TGCGCCAGCACCCCGGGGGACAGAGGGAGTTACGAGCAGTACTTC
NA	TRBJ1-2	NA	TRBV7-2	CASSGVPGDGYTF	TGTGCCAGCAGCGGAGTCCCGGGGGATGGCTACACCTTC
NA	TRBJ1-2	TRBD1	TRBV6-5	CASSYSGQGVGGYTF	TGTGCCAGCAGTTACTCGGGTCAGGGGGTTGGAGGCTACACCTTC
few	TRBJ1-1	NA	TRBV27	CASSSLGGGTEAFF	TGTGCCAGCAGTTCCCTGGGGGGAGGTACTGAAGCTTTCTTT
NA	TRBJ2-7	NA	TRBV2	CASAGQPYEQYF	TGTGCCAGCGCGGGACAGCCGTACGAGCAGTACTTC
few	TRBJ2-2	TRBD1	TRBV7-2	CASSLNPGTANGELFF	TGTGCCAGCAGCCTAAACCCCGGGACAGCAAACGGGGAGCTGTTTTTT
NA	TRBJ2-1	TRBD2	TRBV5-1	CASSPAGETGQFF	TGCGCCAGCAGCCCGGCGGGGGAAACTGGGCAGTTCTTC
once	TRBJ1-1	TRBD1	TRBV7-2	CASSFLQAGGEAFF	TGTGCCAGCAGCTTTCTCCAGGCAGGGGGTGAAGCTTTCTTT
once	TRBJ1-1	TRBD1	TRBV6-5	CASSYSDRDTEAFF	TGTGCCAGCAGTTACTCCGACAGGGACACTGAAGCTTTCTTT
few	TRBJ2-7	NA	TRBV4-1	CASSQGVTPGSYEQYF	TGCGCCAGCAGCCAAGGGGTAACTCCAGGCTCCTACGAGCAGTACTTC
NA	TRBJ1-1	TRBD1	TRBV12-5	CASGWWGQGGPNTEAFF	TGTGCTAGTGGTTGGTGGGGACAGGGAGGACCGAACACTGAAGCTTTCTTT
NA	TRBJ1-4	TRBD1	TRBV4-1	CASSQDGTAYNEKLFF	TGCGCCAGCAGCCAAGATGGGACAGCGTATAATGAAAAACTGTTTTTT
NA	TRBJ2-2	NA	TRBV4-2	CASSQKGVSGTGELFF	TGTGCCAGCAGCCAGAAGGGAGTTTCGGGGACCGGGGAGCTGTTTTTT
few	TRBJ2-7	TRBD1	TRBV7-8	CASSPIGGGYEQYF	TGTGCCAGCAGCCCAATAGGGGGCGGCTACGAGCAGTACTTC
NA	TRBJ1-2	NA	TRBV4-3	CASSQDLIGTLFGYTF	TGCGCCAGCAGCCAAGATCTAATCGGGACTCTCTTTGGCTACACCTTC
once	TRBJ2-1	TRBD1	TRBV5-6	CASSPRISWDSDNEQFF	TGTGCCAGCAGCCCGAGAATTAGTTGGGACAGTGACAATGAGCAGTTCTTC
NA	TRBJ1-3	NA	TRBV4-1	CASSQVDTRSGNTIYF	TGCGCCAGCAGCCAAGTAGACACCCGCTCTGGAAACACCATATATTTT
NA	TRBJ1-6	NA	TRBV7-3	CASSLSGTNSPLHF	TGTGCCAGCAGCTTAAGTGGCACAAATTCACCCCTCCACTTT
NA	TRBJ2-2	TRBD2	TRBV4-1	CASSHLTGSGLAGGRVTGELFF	TGCGCCAGCAGCCACCTCACGGGTTCGGGACTAGCGGGGGGGCGGGTCACCGGGGAGCTGTTTTTT
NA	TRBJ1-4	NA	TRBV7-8	CASSQPGQNEKLFF	TGTGCCAGCAGCCAACCTGGGCAGAATGAAAAACTGTTTTTT
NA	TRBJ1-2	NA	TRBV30	CAWGGAGYTF	TGTGCCTGGGGGGGGGCTGGCTACACCTTC
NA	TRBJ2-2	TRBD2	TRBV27	CATIAGGPSAGELFF	TGTGCCACCATAGCGGGGGGGCCCTCCGCCGGGGAGCTGTTTTTT
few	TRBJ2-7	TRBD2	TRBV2	CASGSGTSSYEQYF	TGTGCCAGCGGCTCCGGGACTAGCAGTTACGAGCAGTACTTC